Following are 18 T cell receptor beta chains from one sample sequenced in a study of blood T cell repertoires in COVID-19. Measured with immunoSEQ multiplex PCR; TCRdb has only the in-frame clones, and not every one. The sample includes some 130,000 clones, about nine tenths seen only once; the top ten take about an eighth. Material for sequencing was peripheral blood. The receptors were sampled from a woman aged 70-85 years with COVID-19, enrolled during active disease.

This chain joins TRBV12-2 and TRBJ2-1; TRBD2 is the table's D call and was not checked against the DNA. TRBV12-2 is termed a pseudogene. The CDR3 sequence is 21 residues long. CDR3 coding DNA: TGTGCAAGTCGCTCCCTCAGGGGACTAGCGGGAGAACTGAGCTCCTACAATGAGCAGTTCTTC. Translated, it gives CASRSLRGLAGELSSYNEQFF.

The chain couples TRBV5-1 to TRBJ1-4; 8 bases fit TRBD1. V shed 4 bases, J shed 13 bases, and the junction held 6 bases outside the gene matches. This CDR3 is built from 12 residues. The germline V gene encodes CDR1 SGHRS and CDR2 YFSETQ. The CDR3 reads CASSGQGSVLFF. The CDR3 nucleotides read TGCGCCAGCAGCGGACAGGGTAGCGTACTGTTTTTT.

The rearrangement joins TRBV28 to TRBJ2-3; possibly TRBD1 for D (6 bases). CDR1 is MDHEN and CDR2 is SYDVKM in the germline V gene. The CDR3 runs to 14 residues. Trimming removed 5 bases at V and 2 bases at J, with 11 bases between. Here the CDR3 DNA reads TGTGCCAGCAGTGCAGGGGAGCTCACAGATACGCAGTATTTT. Protein product: CASSAGELTDTQYF.

The V and J genes are TRBV30 and TRBJ2-7, with 8 positions matching TRBD2. Germline V gene lookup returns CDR1 GTSNPN and CDR2 SVGIG (reference sequence). V gave up 4 bases and J gave up 7 bases; unmatched junction bases: 9. There are 13 residues in the CDR3. The CDR3 region is CAWKRGTTGEQYF. For the CDR3, the DNA is TGTGCCTGGAAGCGGGGGACGACGGGGGAGCAGTACTTC.

V is TRBV19 and J is TRBJ2-5; the match to TRBD2 covers 8 bases. The CDR3 runs to 13 residues. Germline V gene sequence: CDR1 LNHDA, CDR2 SQIVND (reference sequence). V shed 5 bases and J 9 bases; nucleotides not matched to a gene: 8. CDR3 amino acids: CASSVQGLGPQYF. CDR3 bases: TGTGCCAGTAGTGTACAGGGACTAGGGCCCCAGTACTTC.

V is TRBV7-8 and J is TRBJ1-6, with D hard to call. Per germline, CDR1 SGHVS and CDR2 FQNEAQ. CDR3 length equals 17 residues. The V gene lost 5 bases and the J gene lost 0 bases, with 14 bases spanning the gap. The CDR3 reads CASSPFGGSSYNSPLHF. The CDR3 nucleotides read TGTGCCAGCAGCCCCTTCGGAGGGAGCTCCTATAATTCACCCCTCCACTTT.

This sequence joins TRBV5-1 and TRBJ1-5, with 7 bases identical to TRBD1. Germline V gene lookup returns CDR1 SGHRS and CDR2 YFSETQ. The CDR3 covers 15 residues. The V gene end was trimmed by 0 bases and the J gene end by 9 bases; junction bases not matched to a gene: 9. CDR3 residues: CASSLGGGDMAPQHF. The CDR3 DNA is TGCGCCAGCAGCTTGGGAGGGGGCGACATGGCGCCCCAGCATTTT. Supplemented by reference TRBV5-1 and TRBJ1-5, the full variable domain reads KAGVTQTPRYLIKTRGQQVTLSCSPISGHRSVSWYQQTPGQGLQFLFEYFSETQRNKGNFPGRFSGRQFSNSRSEMNVSTLELGDSALYLCASSLGGGDMAPQHFGDGTRLSIL.

This clone was seen only a few times. CDR3 residues: CASYGTGRVNEQFF. The CDR3 DNA sequence: TGTGCCAGTTACGGGACAGGGAGAGTCAATGAGCAGTTCTTC. The rearrangement uses TRBV6-5 and TRBJ2-1; the match to TRBD1 covers 9 bases. Germline CDR1 and CDR2: MNHEY and SVGAGI. The V segment lost 9 bases and the J segment 6 bases; nucleotides outside the gene matches: 9. This CDR3 comprises 14 residues.

The V call is TRBV4-2, the J call TRBJ2-1; possible D gene TRBD1, 5 bases. The germline V gene encodes CDR1 LGHNA and CDR2 YNFKEQ. Trimming took 0 bases from V and 0 from J, leaving 9 bases between them. The CDR3 is 16 amino acids. The CDR3 region is CASSQEQARSYNEQFF. Here the CDR3 DNA reads TGTGCCAGCAGCCAAGAACAGGCCCGCTCCTACAATGAGCAGTTCTTC.

V gene TRBV14 combines with J gene TRBJ2-5; TRBD1 matches at 9 bases. Germline CDR1 SGHDN, CDR2 FVKESK. Trimming removed 1 base from V and 4 bases from J; junction bases left unmatched: 7. The CDR3 length is 16 residues. The CDR3 DNA sequence: TGTGCCAGCAGCCAAGCTCTGGGACAGGGTGGAGAGACCCAGTACTTC. Protein product: CASSQALGQGGETQYF. Full variable domain (outside the CDR3, taken from reference TRBV14 and TRBJ2-5): EAGVTQFPSHSVIEKGQTVTLRCDPISGHDNLYWYRRVMGKEIKFLLHFVKESKQDESGMPNNRFLAERTGGTYSTLKVQPAELEDSGVYFCASSQALGQGGETQYFGPGTRLLVL.

The chain joins TRBV20-1 to TRBJ1-1; D is perhaps TRBD1 (6 bases). Germline V gene data show CDR1 as DFQATT and CDR2 as SNEGSKA (reference sequence). The CDR3 spans 11 residues. The ends were cut back, 0 bases at V and 10 bases at J, with 9 bases in the middle. The chain's CDR3 is CSARDRGVAFF. The CDR3 DNA reads TGCAGTGCTAGAGACAGGGGAGTAGCTTTCTTT.

The chain couples TRBV9 to TRBJ2-2, with D perhaps matching TRBD2 (7 bases). The CDR3 extends over 16 amino acids. V lost 4 bases, J lost 5 bases, and 18 bases lay in between. CDR1 and CDR2 from the germline V gene are SGDLS and YYNGEE. The CDR3 here is CASSPRWGGRTGELFF. The CDR3 nucleotides read TGTGCCAGCAGCCCGCGGTGGGGGGGCCGGACCGGGGAGCTGTTTTTT.

V is TRBV6-5 and J is TRBJ1-5, with 9 nucleotides matching TRBD1. The CDR3 length is 15 residues. J lost 7 bases, V lost 6 bases, and 10 bases had no gene match. Germline V gives CDR1 MNHEY, CDR2 SVGAGI. CDR3 loop: CASSPTGQGRQPQHF. As DNA, the CDR3 is TGTGCCAGCAGCCCGACCGGACAGGGGCGCCAGCCCCAGCATTTT.

J is TRBJ1-5 and V is TRBV23-1; D possibly corresponds to TRBD1 (6 bases). TRBV23-1 is classed as an ORF, of uncertain function. V shed 0 bases and J shed 2 bases, with 8 bases lying between them. The CDR3 has 15 residues. CDR3 DNA sequence: TGCGCCAGCAGTCAATCGGGGGCTGGCAATCAGCCCCAGCATTTT. This sequence encodes CASSQSGAGNQPQHF.

This chain uses TRBV6-1 with TRBJ1-1; 10 bases agree with TRBD1. With 3 bases clipped from V and 10 bases from J, the junction kept 5 bases outside the gene matches. Germline V gene data show CDR1 as MNHNS and CDR2 as SASEGT. The CDR3 is made up of 13 amino acids. The CDR3 nucleotides read TGTGCCAGCAGTGAGCTCCGGGACAGGGGAGCTTTCTTT. Its translation is CASSELRDRGAFF.

The chain combines TRBV7-2 with TRBJ2-3; 8 positions agree with TRBD2. The CDR3 has 18 amino acids. V shed 3 bases, J shed 2 bases, and the junction held 13 bases outside the gene matches. Germline-derived CDR1 and CDR2 are SGHTA and FQGNSA. CDR3 residues: CASSLNLPGTSVTDTQYF. The CDR3 nucleotides read TGTGCCAGCAGCTTGAACCTGCCTGGGACTAGTGTCACAGATACGCAGTATTTT.

CDR3 loop: CASSQAPGARSGYGYTF. CDR3 coding DNA: TGCGCCAGCAGCCAAGCTCCAGGGGCCAGGTCCGGCTATGGCTACACCTTC. The chain employs TRBV4-1 and TRBJ1-2; D is possibly TRBD1 (6 bases). The V end lost 1 base, the J end lost 4 bases, and 19 bases lay between the germline ends. This CDR3 has 17 amino acids. Germline assignment: CDR1 MGHRA and CDR2 YSYEKL.

This clone has just a few counts. The genes are TRBV28 and TRBJ1-1; tentative D call: TRBD1 (5 bases). Trimming stripped 3 bases from V and 6 bases from J, with 20 bases between. Germline V CDR1 and CDR2: MDHEN, SYDVKM. CDR3 size: 16 residues. Written as DNA, the CDR3 is TGTGCCAGCAGTTTCCCCGGGCCTCCGCGGGACGCTGAAGCTTTCTTT. Protein: CASSFPGPPRDAEAFF.